This passage covers 27 T cell receptor beta chains from one sample sequenced in a study of graft-versus-host responses after intestinal transplantation. Here immunoSEQ multiplex PCR was the method, and the copy in TCRdb shows in-frame clones only, minus some. The sample holds fewer than 120,000 clones, 85% to 95% seen once. No cognate antigen is known for these TCRs. This material consisted of unstimulated CD8+ T cells sorted from spleen or lymph node cells, taken before intestinal transplant. The receptors shown here come from a human donor who received an intestinal transplant.

The chain uses TRBV9 and TRBJ2-2, with 8 bases that match TRBD2. This CDR3 is built from 19 residues. Germline trimming cut 5 bases from V and 1 base from J; bases unmatched to any gene: 16. Germline assignment: CDR1 SGDLS and CDR2 YYNGEE. The CDR3 is CASRSSRQRAGGNTGELFF. DNA for the CDR3: TGTGCCAGCAGGTCGTCGAGGCAGCGCGCGGGGGGGAACACCGGGGAGCTGTTTTTT.

This chain links TRBV29-1 with TRBJ1-2, with 9 bases identical to TRBD1. CDR3 length equals 13 residues. V shed 5 bases and J 2 bases; nucleotides not matched to a gene: 3. The germline V gene has CDR1 SQVTM and CDR2 ANQGSEA. CDR3 DNA: TGCAGCGTTCGCGGACAGGGGAACTATGGCTACACCTTC. Protein sequence: CSVRGQGNYGYTF. Complete variable domain (other parts from reference TRBV29-1 and TRBJ1-2): SAVISQKPSRDICQRGTSLTIQCQVDSQVTMMFWYRQQPGQSLTLIATANQGSEATYESGFVIDKFPISRPNLTFSTLTVSNMSPEDSSIYLCSVRGQGNYGYTFGSGTRLTVV.

This clone was found once. The J gene is TRBJ2-7, the V gene TRBV5-8, with 8 bases identical to TRBD2. CDR1 SGHTS and CDR2 YDEGEE come from the germline V gene. The CDR3 has 18 amino acids. J was trimmed by 2 bases and V by 4 bases; bases with no gene match: 17. Written as DNA, the CDR3 is TGTGCCAGCAGCCTGGGGCGTAGCGGGATAGGGGGGGCCTACGAGCAGTACTTC. Its protein is CASSLGRSGIGGAYEQYF.

The J gene is TRBJ1-4, the V gene TRBV2; 11 bases fit TRBD1. The J segment lost 5 bases and the V segment lost 1 base, leaving 0 bases of the junction unmatched. CDR3 length: 15 amino acids. From germline, CDR1 is SNHLY and CDR2 FYNNEI. CDR3 region: CASSEGDRGNEKLFF. The CDR3 DNA follows: TGTGCCAGCAGTGAAGGGGACAGGGGGAATGAAAAACTGTTTTTT.

The chain joins TRBV6-5 to TRBJ1-1; 8 bases are a match to TRBD1. The V and J ends lost 2 bases and 5 bases, in that order; junction bases with no gene match: 4. Germline V gives CDR1 MNHEY, CDR2 SVGAGI. The CDR3 is 14 amino acids. The CDR3 reads CASSYSTGGTEAFF. CDR3 DNA: TGTGCCAGCAGTTACAGTACAGGGGGGACTGAAGCTTTCTTT.

This clone was seen a handful of times. The chain employs TRBV13 and TRBJ1-4, with 7 nucleotides matching TRBD1. V dropped 5 bases and J dropped 8; count of bases not matched to a gene: 17. The germline V gene has CDR1 PRHDT and CDR2 FYEKMQ (reference sequence). The CDR3 loop spans 17 amino acids. This CDR3 reads CASSPRQGGGAREKLFF. DNA of the CDR3: TGTGCCAGCAGCCCCCGACAGGGAGGTGGGGCTAGGGAAAAACTGTTTTTT. Full variable domain (remainder filled in from reference TRBV13 and TRBJ1-4): AAGVIQSPRHLIKEKRETATLKCYPIPRHDTVYWYQQGPGQDPQFLISFYEKMQSDKGSIPDRFSAQQFSDYHSELNMSSLELGDSALYFCASSPRQGGGAREKLFFGSGTQLSVL.

V and J are TRBV11-2 and TRBJ1-1; TRBD1 matches 8 bases. In germline, CDR1 is SGHAT, CDR2 FQNNGV. This CDR3 has 15 amino acids. With 3 bases clipped from V and 4 bases from J, the junction kept 7 bases outside the gene matches. This CDR3 is CASSLAGGRGTEAFF. CDR3 nucleotide sequence: TGTGCCAGCAGCTTGGCAGGGGGCCGGGGCACTGAAGCTTTCTTT.

The V gene is TRBV5-8, the J gene TRBJ2-7; 10 bases agree with TRBD1. J gave up 3 bases and V 3 bases, and 9 bases lay outside the gene matches. The germline V gene has CDR1 SGHTS and CDR2 YDEGEE. This CDR3 is built from 16 residues. DNA for the CDR3: TGTGCCAGCAGCTCCCTTGAGGGGACAGGGGACTACGAGCAGTACTTC. Amino acid sequence: CASSSLEGTGDYEQYF.

This chain connects TRBV27 to TRBJ1-5; D is possibly TRBD1 (6 bases). Between the trimmed V and J ends, which lost 5 bases and 0 bases, there was a span of 8 bases. This CDR3 is built from 14 residues. The germline CDR1 and CDR2 sequences are MNHEY and SMNVEV (reference sequence). CDR3 residues: CASSTGISNQPQHF. The CDR3 DNA reads as TGTGCCAGCAGTACAGGGATTAGCAATCAGCCCCAGCATTTT.

The V gene is TRBV27, the J gene TRBJ1-1, with D possibly matching TRBD1 (5 bases). Germline lookup yields CDR1 MNHEY and CDR2 SMNVEV (reference sequence). The CDR3 is 15 amino acids. Trimming removed 0 bases at V and 5 bases at J, with 13 bases between. CDR3 residues: CASSLSAGTLTEAFF. In DNA, the CDR3 is TGTGCCAGCAGTTTATCGGCAGGGACGTTAACTGAAGCTTTCTTT.

The rearrangement uses TRBV27 and TRBJ2-7; 12 positions match TRBD2. In germline, CDR1 is MNHEY, CDR2 SMNVEV (reference sequence). This CDR3 spans 16 amino acids. Trimming took 2 bases from V and 6 from J; bases not matched to a gene: 8. The CDR3 spells CASSLLLAGGPIEQYF. The CDR3 nucleotides are TGTGCCAGCAGTTTACTCCTAGCGGGAGGGCCAATCGAGCAGTACTTC.

V usage is TRBV5-1 and J usage is TRBJ2-3, with TRBD2 identical over 7 bases. The germline CDR1 and CDR2 sequences are SGHRS and YFSETQ. V was clipped by 4 bases and J by 2 bases; unmatched bases: 13. The CDR3 totals 17 residues. The CDR3 is CASSLRRTSAHTDTQYF. The DNA for the CDR3 is TGCGCCAGCAGCCTCCGCCGCACTAGCGCCCACACAGATACGCAGTATTTT.

The chain recombines TRBV7-8 with TRBJ2-1; 7 bases match TRBD1. This CDR3 region has 16 residues. The V and J ends lost 2 bases and 0 bases, in that order; junction bases with no gene match: 4. Germline V gives CDR1 SGHVS, CDR2 FQNEAQ. The CDR3 DNA follows: TGTGCCAGCAGCTTAATAGGGGACAGCTCCTACAATGAGCAGTTCTTC. Protein: CASSLIGDSSYNEQFF.

The chain combines TRBV6-6 with TRBJ1-3; D is ambiguous. CDR1 and CDR2 (germline): MNHNY, SVGAGI (reference sequence). The V and J ends lost 8 bases and 4 bases respectively, with 3 bases between them. This CDR3 region has 10 residues. CDR3 amino acids: CASWGNTIYF. As DNA, the CDR3 is TGTGCCAGCTGGGGAAACACCATATATTTT.

The chain recombines TRBV7-3 with TRBJ2-1; D call uncertain. The CDR3 consists of 13 residues. CDR1 and CDR2 from the germline V gene are SGHTA and FQGTGA. The V gene lost 4 bases and the J gene lost 6 bases, with 10 bases spanning the gap. The CDR3 nucleotides are TGTGCCAGCAGCTCTTTTCTCGGCAATGAGCAGTTCTTC. This encodes CASSSFLGNEQFF. Variable domain in full (rest from reference TRBV7-3 and TRBJ2-1): GAGVSQTPSNKVTEKGKYVELRCDPISGHTALYWYRQSLGQGPEFLIYFQGTGAADDSGLPNDRFFAVRPEGSVSTLKIQRTERGDSAVYLCASSSFLGNEQFFGPGTRLTVL.

The chain combines TRBV28 with TRBJ2-3; D is undetermined. This CDR3 spans 14 amino acids. Germline loops: CDR1 MDHEN, CDR2 SYDVKM. Trimming removed 5 bases at V and 14 bases at J, with 23 bases between. The DNA for the CDR3 is TGTGCCAGCAGTCCTCGGACCCGGACGTCCTGGTTGTATTTT. This gives the protein CASSPRTRTSWLYF.

The V gene is TRBV29-1, the J gene TRBJ1-1; D call uncertain. CDR3 size: 10 residues. Germline CDR1 SQVTM, CDR2 ANQGSEA. Trimming removed 4 bases at V and 4 bases at J, with 4 bases between. The CDR3 bases are TGCAGCGTTGGTGTCACTGAAGCTTTCTTT. Its translation: CSVGVTEAFF.

The gene calls are TRBV4-1 and TRBJ2-1, with D perhaps matching TRBD1 or TRBD2 (7 bases each). The V end lost 1 base, the J end lost 4 bases, and 11 bases lay between the germline ends. CDR3 length equals 15 residues. The germline gives CDR1 MGHRA, CDR2 YSYEKL. The CDR3 loop is CASSQAQGGYNEQFF. CDR3 nucleotide sequence: TGCGCCAGCAGCCAAGCCCAGGGGGGGTACAATGAGCAGTTCTTC.

The chain has TRBV7-8 and TRBJ2-7, with D possibly being TRBD2 (5 bases). The CDR3 is 12 residues long. CDR1 is SGHVS and CDR2 is FQNEAQ in the germline V gene. V lost 3 bases and J lost 7, with 10 bases in between. The CDR3 DNA is TGTGCCAGCAGCTTTGAGGGATGGGAGCAGTACTTC. It codes for CASSFEGWEQYF.

The genes are TRBV5-1 and TRBJ2-3, with 7 bases that match TRBD2. The V segment lost 4 bases and the J segment 2 bases; nucleotides outside the gene matches: 16. Looked up from germline, CDR1 is SGHRS and CDR2 is YFSETQ. This CDR3 has 18 residues. The CDR3 sequence: CASSIFPDSGSDTDTQYF. For the CDR3, the DNA is TGCGCCAGCAGCATCTTTCCAGATAGCGGGTCAGACACAGATACGCAGTATTTT.

The chain links TRBV9 to TRBJ2-1; D is uncertain. V shed 3 bases and J shed 0 bases, with 10 bases lying between them. Germline loops: CDR1 SGDLS, CDR2 YYNGEE. The CDR3 covers 15 residues. For the CDR3, the DNA is TGTGCCAGCAGCGGACCCAGCAACTCCTACAATGAGCAGTTCTTC. This gives the protein CASSGPSNSYNEQFF.

The J gene is TRBJ2-7, the V gene TRBV6-5, with 11 bases identical to TRBD2. CDR1 is MNHEY and CDR2 is SVGAGI in the germline V gene. The V gene end was trimmed by 5 bases and the J gene end by 4 bases; junction bases not matched to a gene: 4. This CDR3 spans 14 amino acids. The chain's CDR3 is CASSPGTSGYEQYF. The DNA of the CDR3 is TGTGCCAGCAGTCCCGGGACTAGCGGTTACGAGCAGTACTTC.

The chain combines TRBV7-9 with TRBJ2-1, with D uncertain. The CDR3 is 16 residues long. V was cut by 10 bases and J by 0 bases, with 19 bases left in between. In germline, CDR1 is SEHNR, CDR2 FQNEAQ (reference sequence). In DNA form, the CDR3 reads TGTGCCATCACCTCCTCGGGTCCTAGCTCCTACAATGAGCAGTTCTTC. Protein: CAITSSGPSSYNEQFF.

This clone was counted a single time. V and J are TRBV5-1 and TRBJ2-1; perhaps TRBD2 as D (6 bases). Trimming cost V 0 bases and J 0 bases, with 7 bases left between them. Germline CDR1 and CDR2: SGHRS and YFSETQ. The CDR3 totals 15 residues. CDR3 sequence reads: CASSLDGSSYNEQFF. CDR3 nucleotide sequence: TGCGCCAGCAGCTTGGACGGGAGCTCCTACAATGAGCAGTTCTTC.

J is TRBJ2-5 and V is TRBV5-4, with D unresolved. Germline values: CDR1 SGHNT, CDR2 YYREEE (reference sequence). This CDR3 has 13 residues. V lost 3 bases to trimming and J lost 7 bases, with 13 bases between them. The CDR3 bases are TGTGCCAGCAGCTCCGACGAGTCGGGGACCCAGTACTTC. Protein sequence: CASSSDESGTQYF.

The rearrangement links TRBV11-2 to TRBJ2-7; D call uncertain. V was pared by 2 bases and J by 2 bases, with 7 bases between. The CDR3 is 13 residues long. The germline gives CDR1 SGHAT, CDR2 FQNNGV. The CDR3 is CASSLSPTYEQYF. Here the CDR3 DNA reads TGTGCCAGCAGCTTATCCCCAACCTACGAGCAGTACTTC.

The rearrangement joins TRBV27 to TRBJ2-7, with a weak D call TRBD1 (5 bases). Germline CDR1 reads MNHEY; CDR2 reads SMNVEV (reference sequence). Trimming removed 8 bases from V and 4 bases from J, with 12 bases in between. The CDR3 has 12 amino acids. CDR3: CASGAFSYEQYF. CDR3 coding DNA: TGTGCCAGCGGGGCGTTTTCTTACGAGCAGTACTTC.